This TCR beta chain derives from a study of regulatory T cells in long-lasting Graves disease. In its sample, this clonotype was seen many times. Specified time point: newly diagnosed GD, antithyroid drugs for less than 3 months. The TCR library was prepared using RNA isolated from PBMCs. EDTA tubes collected 9 to 9.5 milliliters of peripheral blood. Investigators prepared the TCR beta libraries by applying iRepertoire HTBI primers and Arm-PCR of CDR3 regions. In the source study's methods: The samples yielded roughly 64 TRBV and approximately 15 TRBJ segments. TCRdb reprocessed the multiplex PCR reads with MiXCR, giving one entry per CDR3 protein. The V and J calls and clone size come from TCRdb's table, not from the authors' own analysis. The sample includes roughly 320,000 distinct CDR3 sequences, about a sixth of them seen just once. The CDR3 spans 16 residues. Germline lookup yields CDR1 MDHEN and CDR2 SYDVKM. With V trimmed by 5 bases and J by 1 base, 6 bases remained unmatched.

The same data also contributed to another study, on T cells in Graves' hyperthyroidism and ophthalmopathy. That publication notes: Exclusion of patients followed from uncontrolled infection, other autoimmune disease, pregnancy or lactation.

This chain uses TRBV28 with TRBJ2-3; 10 nucleotides agree with TRBD2. The material sequenced was peripheral blood mononuclear cells (PBMCs), taken at new diagnosis, from a patient treated with antithyroid drugs. This sequence was found in a middle-aged man with Graves disease. The CDR3 here is CASSPGTSDRTDTQYF. CDR3 sequence (DNA): TGTGCCAGCAGTCCCGGGACTAGCGACCGCACAGATACGCAGTATTTT.